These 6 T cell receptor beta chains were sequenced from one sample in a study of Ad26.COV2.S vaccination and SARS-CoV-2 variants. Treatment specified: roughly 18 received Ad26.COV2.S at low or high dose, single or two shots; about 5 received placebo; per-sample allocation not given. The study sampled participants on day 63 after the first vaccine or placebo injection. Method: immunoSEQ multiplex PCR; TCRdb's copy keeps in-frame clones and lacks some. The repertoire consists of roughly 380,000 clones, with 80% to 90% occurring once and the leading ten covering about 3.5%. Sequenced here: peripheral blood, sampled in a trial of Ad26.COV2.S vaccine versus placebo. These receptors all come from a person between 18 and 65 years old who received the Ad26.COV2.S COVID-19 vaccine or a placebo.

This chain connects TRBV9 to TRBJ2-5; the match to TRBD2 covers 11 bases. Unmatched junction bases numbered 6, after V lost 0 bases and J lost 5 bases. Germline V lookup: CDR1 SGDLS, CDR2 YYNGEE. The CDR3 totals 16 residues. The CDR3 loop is CASSVDLAGGRETQYF. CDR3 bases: TGTGCCAGCAGCGTAGACCTAGCGGGGGGCCGGGAGACCCAGTACTTC.

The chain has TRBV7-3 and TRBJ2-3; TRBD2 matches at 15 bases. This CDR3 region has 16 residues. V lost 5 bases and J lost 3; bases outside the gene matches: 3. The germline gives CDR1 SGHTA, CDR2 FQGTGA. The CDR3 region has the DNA TGTGCCAGCAGCGCTGGACTAGCGGGGGGGACAGATACGCAGTATTTT. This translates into CASSAGLAGGTDTQYF.

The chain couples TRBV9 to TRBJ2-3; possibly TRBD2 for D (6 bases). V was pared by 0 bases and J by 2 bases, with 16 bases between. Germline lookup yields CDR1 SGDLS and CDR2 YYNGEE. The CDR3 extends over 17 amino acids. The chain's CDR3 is CASSVGSGLPNTDTQYF. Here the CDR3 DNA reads TGTGCCAGCAGCGTAGGCTCGGGACTTCCAAACACAGATACGCAGTATTTT. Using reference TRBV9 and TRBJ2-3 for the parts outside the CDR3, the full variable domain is DSGVTQTPKHLITATGQRVTLRCSPRSGDLSVYWYQQSLDQGLQFLIQYYNGEERAKGNILERFSAQQFPDLHSELNLSSLELGDSALYFCASSVGSGLPNTDTQYFGPGTRLTVL.

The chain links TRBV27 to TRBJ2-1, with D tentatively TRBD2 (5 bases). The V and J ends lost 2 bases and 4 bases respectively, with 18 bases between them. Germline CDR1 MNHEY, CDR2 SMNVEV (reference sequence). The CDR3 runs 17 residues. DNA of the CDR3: TGTGCCAGCAGTTTAATACTCGGGGAGCCCTCATACAATGAGCAGTTCTTC. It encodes CASSLILGEPSYNEQFF.

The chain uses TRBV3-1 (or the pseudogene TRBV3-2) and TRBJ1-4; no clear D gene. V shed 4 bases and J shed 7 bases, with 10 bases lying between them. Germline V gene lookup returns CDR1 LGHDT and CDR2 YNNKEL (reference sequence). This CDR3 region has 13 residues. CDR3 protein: CASSPRKGEKLFF. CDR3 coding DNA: TGTGCCAGCAGCCCGAGGAAGGGTGAAAAACTGTTTTTT.

The CDR3 DNA follows: TGTGCCAGCAGTGAAGGGGCGGTCTCTGGAAACACCATATATTTT. This gives the protein CASSEGAVSGNTIYF. The chain links TRBV6-1 to TRBJ1-3; D remains unclear. This CDR3 comprises 15 residues. The V end was cut by 1 base, the J end by 0 bases, with 7 bases between. Germline CDR1 MNHNS, CDR2 SASEGT.